Following are 25 T cell receptor beta chains from one sample sequenced in a study of spatial heterogeneity in lung cancer. Study-level points and caveats: Tumors with more nonsynonymous mutations had more expanded intratumoral alpha and beta TCRs.

TCRdb re-called the 5' RACE reads with MiXCR, one entry per CDR3 protein. The sample lists 8,000 to 9,500 distinct CDR3 sequences, around 3% seen once, with roughly 13% in the top ten. Indicated time point: sample taken at primary tumor resection. Which antigens these TCRs recognize remains unknown. The sample was lung tumor tissue, taken at surgery. Every receptor here comes from a male donor with early-stage non-small cell lung cancer.

To note about this clonotype: This may be a read error: a much more frequent sequence differs by one nucleotide. The CDR3 sequence: CASSLGQGQTGQFF. In DNA form, the CDR3 reads TGCGCCAGCAGCTTGGGACAGGGGCAGACCGGGCAGTTCTTC. The chain combines TRBV5-1 with TRBJ2-1; 8 nucleotides line up with TRBD1. V lost 0 bases, J lost 12 bases, and 8 bases stayed unmatched. This CDR3 spans 14 amino acids. Germline lookup yields CDR1 SGHRS and CDR2 YFSETQ.

Many counts were recorded for this clonotype. This chain links TRBV7-6 with TRBJ2-7, with 11 positions matching TRBD2. Germline V gives CDR1 SGHVS, CDR2 FNYEAQ. The V gene end was trimmed by 2 bases and the J gene end by 6 bases; junction bases not matched to a gene: 0. The CDR3 consists of 13 residues. CDR3 residues: CASSLTSGGEQYF. The CDR3 DNA sequence: TGTGCCAGCAGCTTAACTAGCGGGGGCGAGCAGTACTTC.

This clonotype was observed many times. The chain carries TRBV20-1 and TRBJ1-6, with D uncertain. V was clipped by 3 bases and J by 8 bases, with 11 bases between them. The CDR3 has 13 amino acids. Germline lookup yields CDR1 DFQATT and CDR2 SNEGSKA (reference sequence). The CDR3 DNA sequence: TGCAGTGCTAGCGCGGTCATTTATTCACCCCTCCACTTT. Residues: CSASAVIYSPLHF.

This clonotype was found many times. The genes are TRBV7-9 and TRBJ2-5; D uncertain. The CDR3 has 12 amino acids. The V end was cut by 3 bases, the J end by 5 bases, with 7 bases between. Germline CDR1 SEHNR, CDR2 FQNEAQ (reference sequence). The CDR3 DNA is TGTGCCAGCAGCTTCAACCTGGAGACCCAGTACTTC. As protein: CASSFNLETQYF. Together with reference TRBV7-9 and TRBJ2-5, the CDR3 gives the full variable domain: DTGVSQNPRHKITKRGQNVTFRCDPISEHNRLYWYRQTLGQGPEFLTYFQNEAQLEKSRLLSDRFSAERPKGSFSTLEIQRTEQGDSAMYLCASSFNLETQYFGPGTRLLVL.

This clonotype was observed many times. The gene calls are TRBV7-6 and TRBJ1-2; D possibly corresponds to TRBD1 (6 bases). Germline CDR1 SGHVS, CDR2 FNYEAQ. V lost 5 bases, J lost 1 base, and 11 bases lay in between. The CDR3 loop spans 14 amino acids. The CDR3 DNA follows: TGTGCCAGCAGCGAGGGACACCTTAACTATGGCTACACCTTC. Its translation is CASSEGHLNYGYTF.

This clonotype has a count of ten or more. The chain couples TRBV11-1 to TRBJ1-2; TRBD1 agrees at 7 bases. Unmatched junction bases numbered 3, after V lost 3 bases and J lost 2 bases. Germline V gene sequence: CDR1 SGHAT, CDR2 FQDESV (reference sequence). The CDR3 runs 14 residues. The CDR3 is CASSLDRNNYGYTF. The CDR3 DNA follows: TGTGCCAGCAGCTTGGACAGGAACAACTATGGCTACACCTTC.

This clonotype was picked up many times. This chain uses TRBV4-3 with TRBJ1-1; TRBD1 agrees at 7 bases. The CDR3 runs 16 residues. The germline V gene has CDR1 LGHNA and CDR2 YSLEER. The V gene end was trimmed by 4 bases and the J gene end by 10 bases; junction bases not matched to a gene: 18. The CDR3 DNA follows: TGCGCCAGCAGCCCGCATATCTTCGAGGGGGCGGTGGGAGCTTTCTTT. It specifies CASSPHIFEGAVGAFF.

In its sample, this clonotype ranks as large. The chain is built from TRBV7-8 and TRBJ1-1; D not resolved. CDR1 and CDR2 from the germline V gene are SGHVS and FQNEAQ. V lost 0 bases, J lost 0 bases, and 8 bases lay in between. The CDR3 consists of 15 residues. CDR3: CASSLAGSLNTEAFF. CDR3 bases: TGTGCCAGCAGCTTAGCCGGCAGCTTGAACACTGAAGCTTTCTTT.

This clonotype came up many times. The chain links TRBV19 to TRBJ1-2; 11 bases are a match to TRBD1. CDR1 is LNHDA, CDR2 SQIVND, per germline (reference sequence). CDR3 size: 16 residues. V lost 3 bases and J lost 6; bases outside the gene matches: 9. CDR3 nucleotide sequence: TGTGCCAGTAGTATGTCAACGCGGGACAGGGGGGATGGCTACACCTTC. It codes for CASSMSTRDRGDGYTF.

In this sample, this clonotype turned up many times. The rearrangement links TRBV10-3 to TRBJ1-2, with D possibly matching TRBD1 (5 bases). CDR1 and CDR2 (germline): ENHRY, SYGVKD. V was trimmed by 6 bases and J by 3 bases, leaving 14 bases between them. The CDR3 extends over 14 amino acids. In nucleotides, the CDR3 is TGTGCCATCAGGGAGACAGTGTCCGACTATGGCTACACCTTC. Its protein product is CAIRETVSDYGYTF.

This clonotype was observed many times. The chain combines TRBV28 with TRBJ2-1, with D maybe TRBD2 (5 bases). V was cut by 2 bases and J by 5 bases, with 10 bases left in between. The CDR3 totals 14 residues. Germline V lookup: CDR1 MDHEN, CDR2 SYDVKM. The CDR3 DNA is TGTGCCAGCAGTTTAGGGCAGAGGGACAATGAGCAGTTCTTC. Protein sequence: CASSLGQRDNEQFF.

Of note for this clonotype: A clone one base away is much larger, so this may be a read error. The chain couples TRBV4-1 to TRBJ2-5; D is uncertain. The CDR3 length is 13 residues. Germline lookup yields CDR1 MGHRA and CDR2 YSYEKL. The CDR3 nucleotides are TGCGCCAGCAGCCAAACCGTACAAGAGACCCAGCACTTC. Its protein product is CASSQTVQETQHF.

This clonotype was detected ten times or more. The rearrangement uses TRBV30 and TRBJ2-1, with D perhaps matching TRBD1 or TRBD2 (5 bases each). V lost 2 bases and J 2 bases, leaving 19 bases between the germline ends. CDR3 size: 17 residues. Germline V CDR1 and CDR2: GTSNPN, SVGIG (reference sequence). The CDR3 region is CAWSPRDGHFAYNEQFF. In DNA form, the CDR3 reads TGTGCCTGGAGTCCTAGGGACGGTCACTTTGCCTACAATGAGCAGTTCTTC.

This clonotype occurred many times. The rearrangement joins TRBV11-2 to TRBJ1-2; a weak D match, TRBD1 (6 bases). CDR3 length equals 14 residues. Trimming stripped 1 base from V and 5 bases from J, with 11 bases between. Germline V gene data show CDR1 as SGHAT and CDR2 as FQNNGV. The CDR3 here is CASSLGAGDYGYTF. In DNA, the CDR3 is TGTGCCAGCAGCTTAGGGGCAGGGGATTATGGCTACACCTTC.

This clonotype has ten or more counts. This chain joins TRBV6-2 or TRBV6-3 and TRBJ2-3; the match to TRBD1 covers 7 bases. With 7 bases clipped from V and 3 bases from J, the junction kept 10 bases outside the gene matches. The CDR3 runs 15 residues. The germline V gene has CDR1 MNHEY and CDR2 SVGEGT. The CDR3: CASIKQGYRTDTQYF. The DNA of the CDR3 is TGTGCCAGCATCAAACAGGGGTATCGGACAGATACGCAGTATTTT.

This clonotype appeared many times. The chain is built from TRBV7-9 and TRBJ2-1; 11 positions match TRBD2. Germline assignment: CDR1 SEHNR and CDR2 FQNEAQ (reference sequence). CDR3 size: 18 residues. Unmatched junction bases numbered 13, after V lost 1 base and J lost 8 bases. CDR3 in DNA: TGTGCCAGCAGCTTAGGAGCGTCTAGCGGGGGGCTCAGGGATGAGCAGTTCTTC. As protein: CASSLGASSGGLRDEQFF.

Many counts were recorded for this clonotype. The chain combines TRBV6-1 with TRBJ1-5; 8 bases match TRBD1. The CDR3 contains 17 residues. CDR1 and CDR2 from the germline V gene are MNHNS and SASEGT. V trimming: 1 base; J trimming: 1 base; junction bases outside the gene matches: 6. The chain's CDR3 is CASSEDRRGLSNQPQHF. CDR3 DNA sequence: TGTGCCAGCAGTGAAGACCGCAGGGGGCTAAGCAATCAGCCCCAGCATTTT.

Many counts were recorded for this clonotype. The gene calls are TRBV30 and TRBJ2-3; D is uncertain. The length of the CDR3 is 12 residues. Between the trimmed V and J ends, which lost 5 bases and 5 bases, there was a span of 11 bases. Germline V gives CDR1 GTSNPN, CDR2 SVGIG (reference sequence). This CDR3 reads CAWVHLGDTQYF. CDR3 DNA: TGTGCCTGGGTTCATCTCGGAGATACGCAGTATTTT.

This clonotype was observed at least ten times. The chain combines TRBV18 with TRBJ1-5; 8 positions match TRBD1. Germline loops: CDR1 KGHSH, CDR2 LQKENI. The J segment lost 5 bases and the V segment lost 4 bases, leaving 1 base of the junction unmatched. This CDR3 region has 13 residues. CDR3 amino acids: CASSLQGDQPQHF. CDR3 DNA: TGTGCCAGCTCACTACAGGGGGATCAGCCCCAGCATTTT.

This clonotype is medium-sized. The J gene is TRBJ2-5, the V gene TRBV18; 9 bases line up with TRBD1. This CDR3 has 14 residues. V shed 4 bases, J shed 4 bases, and the junction held 4 bases outside the gene matches. From germline, CDR1 is KGHSH and CDR2 LQKENI. The CDR3 DNA reads TGTGCCAGCTCACAGGACAGGGGTCCAGAGACCCAGTACTTC. Amino acid sequence: CASSQDRGPETQYF.

By share, this clonotype ranks as medium-sized. The rearrangement uses TRBV12-3 or TRBV12-4 and TRBJ2-3, with TRBD2 identical over 10 bases. The CDR3 runs to 14 residues. The V segment lost 7 bases and the J segment 4 bases; nucleotides outside the gene matches: 5. The DNA for the CDR3 is TGTGCCAGCAATCTGAGCGGGGGGGCAGATACGCAGTATTTT. It translates to CASNLSGGADTQYF.

In its sample, this clonotype was seen many times. The chain is built from TRBV3-1 and TRBJ2-1; D is ambiguous. The CDR3 extends over 17 amino acids. V lost 0 bases to trimming and J lost 0 bases, with 12 bases between them. CDR1 and CDR2 (germline): LGHDT, YNNKEL (reference sequence). CDR3 protein: CASSQDFGPSSYNEQFF. The CDR3 bases are TGTGCCAGCAGCCAAGATTTCGGCCCGAGCTCCTACAATGAGCAGTTCTTC.

This clonotype was seen repeatedly, ten times or more. V usage is TRBV5-4 and J usage is TRBJ2-5; 8 bases match TRBD1. V lost 5 bases, J lost 6 bases, and 15 bases stayed unmatched. This CDR3 spans 16 amino acids. CDR1 SGHNT and CDR2 YYREEE come from the germline V gene (reference sequence). This chain's CDR3 is CASSYTGTGAWKTQYF. The CDR3, as DNA: TGTGCCAGCAGTTATACCGGGACAGGCGCCTGGAAGACCCAGTACTTC.

By share of the sample, this clonotype is large. The CDR3 DNA follows: TGCAGTGCTCCCTTAGCGGGGCACCCCCAAGAGACCCAGTACTTC. This gives the protein CSAPLAGHPQETQYF. The chain employs TRBV20-1 and TRBJ2-5, with 8 bases fitting TRBD2. The J segment lost 1 base and the V segment lost 5 bases, leaving 9 bases of the junction unmatched. The CDR3 has 15 amino acids. CDR1 is DFQATT and CDR2 is SNEGSKA in the germline V gene (reference sequence).

This clonotype showed up many times. The chain carries TRBV7-9 and TRBJ2-2, with 8 bases identical to TRBD1. The V gene's germline CDR1 is SEHNR and CDR2 FQNEAQ (reference sequence). The CDR3 spans 18 residues. V lost 3 bases and J lost 1; bases outside the gene matches: 10. CDR3 nucleotides: TGTGCCAGCAGCTTTTCGGACAGGGAAGTGATGAACACCGGGGAGCTGTTTTTT. Protein product: CASSFSDREVMNTGELFF. Full variable domain (remainder filled in from reference TRBV7-9 and TRBJ2-2): DTGVSQNPRHKITKRGQNVTFRCDPISEHNRLYWYRQTLGQGPEFLTYFQNEAQLEKSRLLSDRFSAERPKGSFSTLEIQRTEQGDSAMYLCASSFSDREVMNTGELFFGEGSRLTVL.